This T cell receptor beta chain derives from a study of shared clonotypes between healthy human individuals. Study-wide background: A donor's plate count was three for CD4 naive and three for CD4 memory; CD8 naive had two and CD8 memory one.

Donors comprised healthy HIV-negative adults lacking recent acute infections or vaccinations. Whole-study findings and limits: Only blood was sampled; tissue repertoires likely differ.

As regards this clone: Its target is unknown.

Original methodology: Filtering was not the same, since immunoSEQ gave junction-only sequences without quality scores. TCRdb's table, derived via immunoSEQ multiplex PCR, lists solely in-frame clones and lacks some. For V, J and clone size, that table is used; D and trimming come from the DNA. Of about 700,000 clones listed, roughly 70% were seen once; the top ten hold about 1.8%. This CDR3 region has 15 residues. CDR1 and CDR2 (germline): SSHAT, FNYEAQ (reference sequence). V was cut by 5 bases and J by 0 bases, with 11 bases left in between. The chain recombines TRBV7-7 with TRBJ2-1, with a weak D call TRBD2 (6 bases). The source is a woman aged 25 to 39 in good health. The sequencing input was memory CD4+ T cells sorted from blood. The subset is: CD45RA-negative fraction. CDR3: CASSRSSVSYNEQFF. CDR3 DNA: TGTGCCAGCAGCCGGTCTAGCGTCTCCTACAATGAGCAGTTCTTC.